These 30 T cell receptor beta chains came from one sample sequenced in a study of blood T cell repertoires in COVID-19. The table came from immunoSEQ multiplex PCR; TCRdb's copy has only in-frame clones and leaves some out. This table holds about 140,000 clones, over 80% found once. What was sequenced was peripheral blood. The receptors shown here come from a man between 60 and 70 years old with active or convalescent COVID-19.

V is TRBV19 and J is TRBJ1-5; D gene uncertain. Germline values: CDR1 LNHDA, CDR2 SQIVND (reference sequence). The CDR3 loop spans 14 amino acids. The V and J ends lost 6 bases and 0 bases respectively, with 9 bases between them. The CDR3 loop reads CASRGRSSNQPQHF. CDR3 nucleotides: TGTGCCAGTAGGGGCAGATCTAGCAATCAGCCCCAGCATTTT.

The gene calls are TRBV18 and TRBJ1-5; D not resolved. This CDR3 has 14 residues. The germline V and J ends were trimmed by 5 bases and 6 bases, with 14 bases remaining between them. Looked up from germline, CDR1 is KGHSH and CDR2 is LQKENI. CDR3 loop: CASSSTGEGQPQHF. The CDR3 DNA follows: TGTGCCAGCTCATCGACCGGGGAAGGTCAGCCCCAGCATTTT.

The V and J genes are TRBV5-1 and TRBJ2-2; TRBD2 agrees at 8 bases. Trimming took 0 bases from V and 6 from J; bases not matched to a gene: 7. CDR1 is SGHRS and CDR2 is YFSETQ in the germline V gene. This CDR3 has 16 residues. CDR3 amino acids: CASSLATSGSPGELFF. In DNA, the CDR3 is TGCGCCAGCAGCTTGGCCACTAGCGGCTCACCCGGGGAGCTGTTTTTT.

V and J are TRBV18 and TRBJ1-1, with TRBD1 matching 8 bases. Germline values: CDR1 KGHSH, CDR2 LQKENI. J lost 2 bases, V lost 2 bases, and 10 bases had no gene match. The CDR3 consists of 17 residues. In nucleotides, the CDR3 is TGTGCCAGCTCACCATTAAAATCGGGACAGGCAAACACTGAAGCTTTCTTT. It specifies CASSPLKSGQANTEAFF.

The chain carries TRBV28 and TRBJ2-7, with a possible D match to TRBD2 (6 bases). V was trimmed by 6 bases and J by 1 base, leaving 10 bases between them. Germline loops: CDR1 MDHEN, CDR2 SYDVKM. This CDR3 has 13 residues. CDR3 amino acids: CASRPGLSYEQYF. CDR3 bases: TGTGCCAGCAGACCGGGACTTTCCTACGAGCAGTACTTC.

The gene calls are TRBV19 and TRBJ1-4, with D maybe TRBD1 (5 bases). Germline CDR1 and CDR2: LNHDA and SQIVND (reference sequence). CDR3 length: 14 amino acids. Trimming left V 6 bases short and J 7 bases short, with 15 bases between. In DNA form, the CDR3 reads TGTGCCAGTAGCCTCTCTGGACAAATTGAAAAACTGTTTTTT. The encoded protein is CASSLSGQIEKLFF.

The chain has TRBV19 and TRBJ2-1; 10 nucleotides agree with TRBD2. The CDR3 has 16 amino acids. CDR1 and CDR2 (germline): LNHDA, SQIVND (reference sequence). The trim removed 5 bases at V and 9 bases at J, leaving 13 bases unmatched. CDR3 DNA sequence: TGTGCCAGTAGTCAAAGGGCTAGCGGGAGACTCGGTGAGCAGTTCTTC. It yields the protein CASSQRASGRLGEQFF.

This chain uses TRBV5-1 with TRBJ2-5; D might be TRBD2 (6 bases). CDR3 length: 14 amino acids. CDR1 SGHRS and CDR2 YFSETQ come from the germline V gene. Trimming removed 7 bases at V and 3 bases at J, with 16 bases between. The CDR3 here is CASGRQTQKETQYF. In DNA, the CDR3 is TGCGCCAGCGGGAGGCAGACCCAAAAAGAGACCCAGTACTTC.

The CDR3 region is CASSIAYYSNQPQHF. The CDR3 DNA is TGTGCCAGTAGTATAGCGTATTATAGCAATCAGCCCCAGCATTTT. V is TRBV19 and J is TRBJ1-5; D is uncertain. CDR1 is LNHDA and CDR2 is SQIVND in the germline V gene (reference sequence). The CDR3 runs to 15 residues. The V gene lost 1 base and the J gene lost 0 bases, with 7 bases spanning the gap.

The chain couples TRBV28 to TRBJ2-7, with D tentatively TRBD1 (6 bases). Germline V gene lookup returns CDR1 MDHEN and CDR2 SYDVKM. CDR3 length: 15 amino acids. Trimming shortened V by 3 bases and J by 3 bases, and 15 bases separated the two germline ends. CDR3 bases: TGTGCCAGCAGTTTGGGATCGACAGGCGACTACGAGCAGTACTTC. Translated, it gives CASSLGSTGDYEQYF.

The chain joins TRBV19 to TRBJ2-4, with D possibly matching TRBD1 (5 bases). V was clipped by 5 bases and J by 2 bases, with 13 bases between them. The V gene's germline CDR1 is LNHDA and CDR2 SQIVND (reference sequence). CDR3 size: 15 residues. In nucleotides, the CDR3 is TGTGCCAGTAGTTGGACATCATCACCCAAAAACATTCAGTACTTC. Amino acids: CASSWTSSPKNIQYF.

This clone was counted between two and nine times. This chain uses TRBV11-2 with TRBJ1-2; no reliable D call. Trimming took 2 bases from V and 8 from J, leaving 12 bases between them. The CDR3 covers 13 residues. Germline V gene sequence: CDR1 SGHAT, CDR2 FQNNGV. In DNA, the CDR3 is TGTGCCAGCAGCTTACGGGAACAGAGCGGCTACACCTTC. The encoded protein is CASSLREQSGYTF.

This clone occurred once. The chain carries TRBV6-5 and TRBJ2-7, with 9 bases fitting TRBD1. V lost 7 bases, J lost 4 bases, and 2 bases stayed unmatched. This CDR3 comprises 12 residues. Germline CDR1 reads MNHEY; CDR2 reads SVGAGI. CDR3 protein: CASKDRGYEQYF. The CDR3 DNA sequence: TGTGCCAGCAAGGACAGGGGTTACGAGCAGTACTTC.

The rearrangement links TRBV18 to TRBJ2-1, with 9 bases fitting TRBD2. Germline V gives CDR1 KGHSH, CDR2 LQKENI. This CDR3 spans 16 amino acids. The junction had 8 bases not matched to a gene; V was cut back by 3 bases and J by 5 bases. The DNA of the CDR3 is TGTGCCAGCTCACCTCTGGTCGCGGGAGGGAACAATGAGCAGTTCTTC. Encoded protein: CASSPLVAGGNNEQFF.

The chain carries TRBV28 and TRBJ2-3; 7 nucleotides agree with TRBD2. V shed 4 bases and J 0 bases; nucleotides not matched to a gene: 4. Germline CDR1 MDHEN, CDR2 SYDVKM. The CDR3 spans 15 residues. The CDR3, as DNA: TGTGCCAGCAGTTATAGCGGGCCTAGCACAGATACGCAGTATTTT. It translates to CASSYSGPSTDTQYF.

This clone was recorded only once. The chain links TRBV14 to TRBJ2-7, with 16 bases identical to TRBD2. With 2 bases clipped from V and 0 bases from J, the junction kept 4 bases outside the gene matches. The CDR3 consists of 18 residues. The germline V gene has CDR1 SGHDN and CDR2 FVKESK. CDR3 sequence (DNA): TGTGCCAGCAGCCAACTGGGACTAGCGGGAGGGGTCTCCTACGAGCAGTACTTC. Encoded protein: CASSQLGLAGGVSYEQYF.

CDR3 bases: TGTGCCAGCAGTCCGACACAGGGCGCTTCTCCGTTCTTC. It specifies CASSPTQGASPFF. The chain carries TRBV28 and TRBJ2-1, with D perhaps matching TRBD1 (6 bases). The CDR3 has 13 amino acids. Trimming removed 5 bases at V and 15 bases at J, with 20 bases between. Germline CDR1 MDHEN, CDR2 SYDVKM.

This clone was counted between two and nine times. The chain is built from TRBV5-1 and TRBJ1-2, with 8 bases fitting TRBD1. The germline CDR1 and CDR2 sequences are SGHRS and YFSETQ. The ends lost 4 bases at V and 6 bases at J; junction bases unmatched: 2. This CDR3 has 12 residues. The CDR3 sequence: CASSETGDGYTF. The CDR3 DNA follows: TGCGCCAGCAGCGAGACAGGGGATGGCTACACCTTC.

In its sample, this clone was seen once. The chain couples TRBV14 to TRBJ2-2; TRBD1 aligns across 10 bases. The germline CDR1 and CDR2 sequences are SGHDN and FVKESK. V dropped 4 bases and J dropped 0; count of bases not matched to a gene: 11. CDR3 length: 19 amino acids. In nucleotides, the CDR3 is TGTGCCAGCAGCCGACTAACCCCCGGACAGGGGGCGAACACCGGGGAGCTGTTTTTT. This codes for CASSRLTPGQGANTGELFF.

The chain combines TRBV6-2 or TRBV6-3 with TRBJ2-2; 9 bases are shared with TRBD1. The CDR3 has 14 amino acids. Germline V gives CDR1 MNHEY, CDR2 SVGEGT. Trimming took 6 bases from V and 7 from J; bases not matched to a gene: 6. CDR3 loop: CASSRDREVGELFF. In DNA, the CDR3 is TGTGCCAGCAGCCGGGACAGGGAGGTCGGGGAGCTGTTTTTT.

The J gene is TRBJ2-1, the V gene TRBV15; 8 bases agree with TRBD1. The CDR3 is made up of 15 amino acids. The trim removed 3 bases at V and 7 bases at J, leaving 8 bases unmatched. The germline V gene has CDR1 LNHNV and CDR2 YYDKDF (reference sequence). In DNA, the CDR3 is TGTGCCACCAGCAGGGAGGACAGGGCGCAGAATGAGCAGTTCTTC. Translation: CATSREDRAQNEQFF.

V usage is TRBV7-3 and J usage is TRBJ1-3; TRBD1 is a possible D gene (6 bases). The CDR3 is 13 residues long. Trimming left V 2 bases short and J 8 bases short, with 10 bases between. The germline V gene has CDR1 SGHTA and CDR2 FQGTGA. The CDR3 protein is CASSLQGGDTIYF. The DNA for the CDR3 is TGTGCCAGCAGCTTACAAGGGGGAGACACCATATATTTT.

CDR3 DNA: TGCGCCAGCAGCCAAGGGGACAGGGTAGGGAACACTGAAGCTTTCTTT. It codes for CASSQGDRVGNTEAFF. The chain uses TRBV4-1 and TRBJ1-1; 9 positions match TRBD1. The junction had 4 bases not matched to a gene; V was cut back by 1 base and J by 1 base. Germline loops: CDR1 MGHRA, CDR2 YSYEKL. The CDR3 loop spans 16 amino acids.

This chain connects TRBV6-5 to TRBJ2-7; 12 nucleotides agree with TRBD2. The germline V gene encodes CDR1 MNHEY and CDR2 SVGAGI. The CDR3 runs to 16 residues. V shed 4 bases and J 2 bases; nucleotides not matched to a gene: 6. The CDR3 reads CASSSKTSGSTYEQYF. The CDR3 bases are TGTGCCAGCAGTTCAAAGACTAGCGGGAGCACCTACGAGCAGTACTTC.

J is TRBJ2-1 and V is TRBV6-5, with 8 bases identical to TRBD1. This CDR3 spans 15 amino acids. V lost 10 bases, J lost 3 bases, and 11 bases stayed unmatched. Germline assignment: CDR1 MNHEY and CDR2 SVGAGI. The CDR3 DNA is TGTGCCACCGGGGTAACAGGGGGAGTCTACAATGAGCAGTTCTTC. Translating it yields CATGVTGGVYNEQFF.

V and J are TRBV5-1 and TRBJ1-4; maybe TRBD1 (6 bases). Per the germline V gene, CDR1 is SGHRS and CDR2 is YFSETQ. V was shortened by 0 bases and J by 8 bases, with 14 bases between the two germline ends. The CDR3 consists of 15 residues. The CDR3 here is CASSLVSGGREKLFF. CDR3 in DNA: TGCGCCAGCAGCTTGGTGTCGGGGGGCAGAGAAAAACTGTTTTTT.

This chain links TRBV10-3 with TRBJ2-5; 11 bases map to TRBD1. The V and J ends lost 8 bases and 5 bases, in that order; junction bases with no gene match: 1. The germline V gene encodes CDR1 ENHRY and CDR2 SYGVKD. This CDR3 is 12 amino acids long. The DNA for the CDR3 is TGTGCCATCGGGACAGGGGGGGAGACCCAGTACTTC. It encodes CAIGTGGETQYF.

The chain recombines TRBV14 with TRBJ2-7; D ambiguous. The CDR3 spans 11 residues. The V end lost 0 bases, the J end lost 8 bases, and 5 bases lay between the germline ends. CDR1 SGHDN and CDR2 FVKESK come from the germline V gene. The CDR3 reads CASSQEFKQYF. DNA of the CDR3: TGTGCCAGCAGCCAAGAGTTCAAGCAGTACTTC.

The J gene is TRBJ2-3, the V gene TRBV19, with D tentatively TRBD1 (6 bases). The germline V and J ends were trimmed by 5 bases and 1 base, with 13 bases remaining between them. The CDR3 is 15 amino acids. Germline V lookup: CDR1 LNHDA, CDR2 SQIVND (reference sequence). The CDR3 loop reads CASSSQQGGTDTQYF. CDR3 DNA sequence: TGTGCCAGTAGTTCACAACAGGGCGGCACAGATACGCAGTATTTT.

As DNA, the CDR3 is TGTGCCTGGAGTGTACGAGGTGGCTACACCTTC. Translation gives CAWSVRGGYTF. The V and J genes are TRBV30 and TRBJ1-2; D unclear. Germline CDR1 GTSNPN, CDR2 SVGIG (reference sequence). V dropped 0 bases and J dropped 7 bases, with 6 bases sitting between them. The CDR3 spans 11 residues.